Listed here are 20 T cell receptor beta chains from one sample, sequenced in a study of cytomegalovirus exposure and HLA in healthy donors. Both 60 Vbeta primers and 13 Jbeta primers went into the PCR. Data came from immunoSEQ multiplex PCR; TCRdb stores just in-frame clones and leaves some out. Among some 200,000 clones listed, about 80% were seen once. The sample consisted of PBMCs. The receptor source for this set is a girl between 10 and 17 years old in good health and CMV-seronegative.

V gene TRBV10-3 combines with J gene TRBJ2-5, with D maybe TRBD1 (5 bases). The CDR3 is made up of 16 amino acids. V was cut by 2 bases and J by 2 bases, with 15 bases left in between. Germline assignment: CDR1 ENHRY and CDR2 SYGVKD. The CDR3 DNA reads as TGTGCCATCAGTGAGGGGGCGTTTGACGAACAAGAGACCCAGTACTTC. Its protein is CAISEGAFDEQETQYF.

This chain connects TRBV7-9 to TRBJ2-7; 9 bases map to TRBD1. The V and J ends lost 5 bases and 4 bases, in that order; junction bases with no gene match: 9. This CDR3 comprises 15 residues. Germline CDR1 reads SEHNR; CDR2 reads FQNEAQ (reference sequence). CDR3 nucleotides: TGTGCCAGCAGCCCAGGGACAGGGCCCCAGTACGAGCAGTACTTC. This sequence encodes CASSPGTGPQYEQYF.

This chain uses TRBV5-1 with TRBJ2-1; 8 bases are a match to TRBD1. This CDR3 region has 17 residues. V shed 4 bases, J shed 9 bases, and the junction held 18 bases outside the gene matches. Germline V gene sequence: CDR1 SGHRS, CDR2 YFSETQ. DNA for the CDR3: TGCGCCAGCAGCCAGGGATCCGGGACAGGTCTTATTGTTGAGCAGTTCTTC. Protein sequence: CASSQGSGTGLIVEQFF.

The V gene is TRBV30, the J gene TRBJ2-7; 8 bases align to TRBD1. V trimming: 4 bases; J trimming: 4 bases; junction bases outside the gene matches: 3. Germline V gene sequence: CDR1 GTSNPN, CDR2 SVGIG (reference sequence). The CDR3 totals 12 residues. CDR3 sequence (DNA): TGTGCCTGGAACAGGGGGAGGTACGAGCAGTACTTC. Its translation: CAWNRGRYEQYF.

The chain combines TRBV10-3 with TRBJ2-7; D is possibly TRBD1 (6 bases). CDR1 and CDR2 (germline): ENHRY, SYGVKD. Trimming stripped 10 bases from V and 4 bases from J, with 20 bases between. The CDR3 is 14 amino acids. As DNA, the CDR3 is TGTGCCACGACAACAGGGATAGTTGGTTACGAGCAGTACTTC. Its protein is CATTTGIVGYEQYF.

The V call is TRBV6-6, the J call TRBJ2-1, with D possibly being TRBD2 (5 bases). Germline V gene lookup returns CDR1 MNHNY and CDR2 SVGAGI (reference sequence). This CDR3 is built from 15 residues. Trimming pared 6 bases from V and 5 bases from J, leaving 17 bases between. The CDR3 DNA reads TGTGCCAGCAGCCAAGACTATGCCCTCAACAATGAGCAGTTCTTC. Protein product: CASSQDYALNNEQFF.

V usage is TRBV19 and J usage is TRBJ1-6; 10 bases map to TRBD1. Trimming removed 1 base from V and 4 bases from J; junction bases left unmatched: 1. Germline V gene data show CDR1 as LNHDA and CDR2 as SQIVND (reference sequence). The CDR3 runs to 16 residues. The CDR3 region has the DNA TGTGCCAGTAGTATAGGGGACAGGGGTTATAATTCACCCCTCCACTTT. It translates to CASSIGDRGYNSPLHF.

This chain links TRBV18 with TRBJ2-5; perhaps TRBD2 as D (6 bases). This CDR3 has 13 residues. Per germline, CDR1 KGHSH and CDR2 LQKENI. Trimming stripped 2 bases from V and 5 bases from J, with 9 bases between. The CDR3 nucleotides read TGTGCCAGCTCACCATCGGGGAGGGAGACCCAGTACTTC. Protein sequence: CASSPSGRETQYF.

The chain joins TRBV6-1 to TRBJ2-1, with a tentative D call TRBD1 (5 bases). In germline, CDR1 is MNHNS, CDR2 SASEGT. The CDR3 loop spans 15 amino acids. V was cut by 3 bases and J by 9 bases, with 18 bases left in between. CDR3 sequence: CASSEASAGFGEQFF. The CDR3, as DNA: TGTGCCAGCAGTGAGGCTTCGGCAGGGTTCGGTGAGCAGTTCTTC.

This clone occurred once. J is TRBJ1-1 and V is TRBV2; D may be TRBD1 (6 bases). The CDR3 has 15 amino acids. Germline loops: CDR1 SNHLY, CDR2 FYNNEI. The V and J ends lost 2 bases and 2 bases respectively, with 12 bases between them. As DNA, the CDR3 is TGTGCCAGCAGTGAAACCCGGACAGCTAACACTGAAGCTTTCTTT. Translating it yields CASSETRTANTEAFF.

This chain uses TRBV21-1 with TRBJ1-5; TRBD1 is the table's D call, not checked against the DNA. TRBV21-1 is deemed a pseudogene. The CDR3 covers 17 residues. CDR3 nucleotide sequence: TGTGCCAGCAGCCCATACAGGGGACCACATAGCAATCAGCCCCAGCATTTT. Its protein is CASSPYRGPHSNQPQHF.

V and J are TRBV7-9 and TRBJ1-6; 9 positions match TRBD1. The junction had 7 bases not matched to a gene; V was cut back by 5 bases and J by 5 bases. Looked up from germline, CDR1 is SEHNR and CDR2 is FQNEAQ (reference sequence). The CDR3 totals 16 residues. The CDR3 bases are TGTGCCAGCAGCGACCAGACAGGGGGTGATAATTCACCCCTCCACTTT. This sequence encodes CASSDQTGGDNSPLHF.

The J gene is TRBJ2-7, the V gene TRBV5-1; D might be TRBD1 (5 bases). Trimming removed 1 base from V and 3 bases from J, with 14 bases in between. Germline V gene sequence: CDR1 SGHRS, CDR2 YFSETQ. This CDR3 has 15 amino acids. Here the CDR3 reads CASSLQGAPNYEQYF. As DNA, the CDR3 is TGCGCCAGCAGCTTGCAAGGGGCCCCCAACTACGAGCAGTACTTC.

The chain recombines TRBV6-1 with TRBJ1-2, with D uncertain. CDR1 is MNHNS, CDR2 SASEGT, per germline. The CDR3 length is 14 residues. Trimming pared 1 base from V and 8 bases from J, leaving 14 bases between. CDR3 bases: TGTGCCAGCAGTGAAGGTCCCCAGGTGGAAGGCTACACCTTC. This encodes CASSEGPQVEGYTF.

The chain carries TRBV28 and TRBJ1-2; 8 bases map to TRBD1. Germline CDR1 is MDHEN and CDR2 is SYDVKM. V lost 5 bases to trimming and J lost 7 bases; unmatched junction nucleotides: 9. The CDR3 runs 14 residues. In nucleotides, the CDR3 is TGTGCCAGCAGTCTGGGCAGGGGGCTCGGTGGCTACACCTTC. Encoded protein: CASSLGRGLGGYTF.

This rearrangement joins TRBV11-2 to TRBJ2-7; 7 bases line up with TRBD2. From germline, CDR1 is SGHAT and CDR2 FQNNGV. The CDR3 runs to 15 residues. V gave up 0 bases and J gave up 9 bases; unmatched junction bases: 11. CDR3 protein: CASSLEASGHLGQYF. In DNA, the CDR3 is TGTGCCAGCAGCTTAGAGGCTAGCGGCCACCTGGGGCAGTACTTC.

In its sample, this clone was seen a few times. At one end, the junction sequence differs from germline, possibly due to a read error. The gene calls are TRBV6-5 and TRBJ1-2, with D possibly TRBD1 on 5 matching bases. This CDR3 is 15 amino acids long. Germline CDR1 is MNHEY and CDR2 is SVGAGI. CDR3 in amino acids: CASTYTPQGTRGYTF. The CDR3 DNA reads TGTGCCAGCACTTACACGCCCCAGGGAACGCGTGGCTACACCTTC.

V is TRBV7-3 and J is TRBJ1-1; a possible D gene is TRBD1 (6 bases). Germline lookup yields CDR1 SGHTA and CDR2 FQGTGA. Trimming took off 4 bases at V and 5 bases at J, with 14 bases between the two ends. This CDR3 spans 14 amino acids. CDR3 DNA: TGTGCCAGCAGCTCAATTGACAGGAGGACTGAAGCTTTCTTT. Translated, it gives CASSSIDRRTEAFF.

The V gene is TRBV10-3, the J gene TRBJ2-7; 13 bases are a match to TRBD2. CDR1 and CDR2 (germline): ENHRY, SYGVKD. CDR3 length: 13 residues. J lost 5 bases, V lost 10 bases, and 5 bases had no gene match. In DNA, the CDR3 is TGTGCCACCAGGACTAGCGGGGGCCACGAGCAGTACTTC. This encodes CATRTSGGHEQYF.

The chain employs TRBV6-6 and TRBJ2-6; D not certain. Trimming took off 4 bases at V and 0 bases at J, with 7 bases between the two ends. The CDR3 consists of 15 residues. CDR1 and CDR2 (germline): MNHNY, SVGAGI (reference sequence). CDR3 nucleotide sequence: TGTGCCAGCAGTTTACGTAGCTCTGGGGCCAACGTCCTGACTTTC. Protein: CASSLRSSGANVLTF.